The 9 T cell receptor beta chains below were found in one sample sequenced in a study of Tregs in tolerant kidney transplant recipients (dated by TCRdb to about 2019). Interpreted using the paper, the time point label stands for: blood sample drawn before combined kidney and bone marrow transplant. Receptors were amplified or captured by the immunoSEQ multiplex PCR assay. Not all clones reach the TCRdb copy of this immuneACCESS table, which keeps in-frame sequences only. Checked studies attribute under half of the gap to unresolved V genes and leave the rest unexplained. In this sample the table shows around 77,000 clones, 95% to 98% of which occur a single time. The leading ten clones occupy 0.56% of the sample. Source: CD4+ T cells from blood, taken before the transplant. These receptor sequences come from a human donor who received a combined kidney and bone marrow transplant.

This chain links TRBV19 with TRBJ1-5; unclear D gene. Trimming cost V 4 bases and J 3 bases, with 13 bases left between them. This CDR3 spans 15 amino acids. Germline V CDR1 and CDR2: LNHDA, SQIVND (reference sequence). Here the CDR3 DNA reads TGTGCCAGTAGTACTGACTCCACGACCAATCAGCCCCAGCATTTT. It codes for CASSTDSTTNQPQHF.

The chain links TRBV10-3 to TRBJ2-3; 12 nucleotides match TRBD2. CDR1 ENHRY and CDR2 SYGVKD come from the germline V gene. The junction had 5 bases not matched to a gene; V was cut back by 0 bases and J by 1 base. This CDR3 region has 18 residues. This CDR3 is CAISESILAGGGTDTQYF. In DNA, the CDR3 is TGTGCCATCAGTGAGTCGATTCTAGCGGGGGGGGGCACAGATACGCAGTATTTT.

The chain recombines TRBV7-8 with TRBJ2-5; D remains unclear. This CDR3 is 13 amino acids long. Germline CDR1 SGHVS, CDR2 FQNEAQ. V was trimmed by 3 bases and J by 4 bases, leaving 9 bases between them. The CDR3 sequence: CASSFAGSETQYF. The CDR3 coding sequence is TGTGCCAGCAGCTTCGCCGGGTCAGAGACCCAGTACTTC.

In DNA, the CDR3 is TGTGCCAGCAGCGTAAGGGGGACAGTCCGCTCTGGAAACACCATATATTTT. Residues: CASSVRGTVRSGNTIYF. The chain carries TRBV9 and TRBJ1-3; TRBD1 aligns across 7 bases. This CDR3 is built from 17 residues. Germline CDR1 and CDR2: SGDLS and YYNGEE. V lost 1 base to trimming and J lost 0 bases; unmatched junction nucleotides: 7.

The chain has TRBV5-1 and TRBJ2-7, with 8 positions matching TRBD1. Per germline, CDR1 SGHRS and CDR2 YFSETQ. The CDR3 totals 13 residues. The trim removed 4 bases at V and 4 bases at J, leaving 4 bases unmatched. This CDR3 is CASSLRTGYEQYF. DNA for the CDR3: TGCGCCAGCAGCCTTAGGACAGGGTACGAGCAGTACTTC.

This clone is a singleton in its sample. The chain recombines TRBV5-8 with TRBJ2-7, with 9 nucleotides matching TRBD1. The ends lost 4 bases at V and 3 bases at J; junction bases unmatched: 8. The CDR3 has 15 amino acids. Germline-derived CDR1 and CDR2 are SGHTS and YDEGEE. The CDR3 DNA is TGTGCCAGCAGCCTACCGGGACAGGGAGACTACGAGCAGTACTTC. Translation: CASSLPGQGDYEQYF.

J is TRBJ1-1 and V is TRBV18, with D possibly TRBD1 on 5 matching bases. Germline values: CDR1 KGHSH, CDR2 LQKENI. CDR3 length: 15 residues. Deletions cut 2 bases from V and 0 bases from J, with 10 bases between. The CDR3 sequence is CASSPGAIMNTEAFF. Written as DNA, the CDR3 is TGTGCCAGCTCACCAGGGGCCATTATGAACACTGAAGCTTTCTTT.

The chain combines TRBV6-9 with TRBJ2-6; D ambiguous. The CDR3 runs 11 residues. In germline, CDR1 is MNHGY, CDR2 SVAAGI. Written as DNA, the CDR3 is TGTGATCACTCTGGGGCCAACGTCCTGACTTTC. The encoded protein is CDHSGANVLTF.

This rearrangement joins TRBV7-2 to TRBJ1-3; D ambiguous. CDR1 and CDR2 from the germline V gene are SGHTA and FQGNSA. The germline V and J ends were trimmed by 4 bases and 1 base, with 11 bases remaining between them. This CDR3 has 15 residues. The CDR3 coding sequence is TGTGCCAGCAGCTCCCAGAGCGGGTCTGGAAACACCATATATTTT. This codes for CASSSQSGSGNTIYF.